The 18 T cell receptor beta chains listed next were all sequenced from one sample in a study of cytomegalovirus exposure and HLA in healthy donors. The PCR made use of 60 Vbeta and 13 Jbeta primers. Assay used: immunoSEQ multiplex PCR; TCRdb lists only in-frame clones, some missing. Of tens of thousands of clones listed, about 67% are singletons. The sequenced sample consisted of PBMCs. These receptors were obtained from a man younger than 45 in good health and CMV-seronegative.

V gene TRBV7-8 combines with J gene TRBJ2-5; the D is unclear. Trimming took 2 bases from V and 1 from J, leaving 11 bases between them. The CDR3 sequence is 15 residues long. Germline loops: CDR1 SGHVS, CDR2 FQNEAQ. DNA of the CDR3: TGTGCCAGCAGCTTAACGGGTCAGACCCAAGAGACCCAGTACTTC. Its protein is CASSLTGQTQETQYF.

This clone was seen a handful of times. The J gene is TRBJ1-2, the V gene TRBV25-1; 11 bases fit TRBD1. The germline CDR1 and CDR2 sequences are MGHDK and SYGVNS. The CDR3 consists of 16 residues. The J segment lost 8 bases and the V segment lost 7 bases, leaving 15 bases of the junction unmatched. CDR3 amino acids: CASTPRTGGHFQGYTF. The CDR3 DNA reads TGTGCCAGCACTCCGCGGACAGGGGGCCATTTTCAGGGCTACACCTTC.

This chain uses TRBV5-4 with TRBJ1-1, with D possibly matching TRBD1 (6 bases). Germline assignment: CDR1 SGHNT and CDR2 YYREEE (reference sequence). The CDR3 length is 14 residues. With 4 bases removed from V and 6 bases from J, the gap between germline ends came to 16 bases. This CDR3 reads CASSPPTGRAEAFF. The CDR3 DNA is TGTGCCAGCAGCCCCCCCACAGGGCGGGCTGAAGCTTTCTTT.

This clone is a singleton in its sample. This rearrangement joins TRBV19 to TRBJ1-1, with D tentatively TRBD1 (6 bases). CDR1 and CDR2 (germline): LNHDA, SQIVND (reference sequence). The CDR3 is made up of 14 amino acids. V shed 4 bases and J shed 6 bases, with 15 bases lying between them. The CDR3 nucleotides are TGTGCCAGTAGTACCAACAGGGTATACGCTGAAGCTTTCTTT. Encoded protein: CASSTNRVYAEAFF.

This chain uses TRBV27 with TRBJ2-7; possible D gene TRBD1, 6 bases. CDR1 is MNHEY, CDR2 SMNVEV, per germline (reference sequence). The CDR3 totals 14 residues. The V end lost 1 base, the J end lost 3 bases, and 10 bases lay between the germline ends. CDR3 in amino acids: CASSLFGGVYEQYF. CDR3 bases: TGTGCCAGCAGTTTATTTGGGGGCGTCTACGAGCAGTACTTC.

This chain links TRBV27 with TRBJ2-1, with 10 positions matching TRBD1. Germline CDR1 is MNHEY and CDR2 is SMNVEV (reference sequence). This CDR3 region has 16 residues. J was trimmed by 7 bases and V by 5 bases; bases with no gene match: 11. CDR3 amino acids: CASSLISRQGANEQFF. DNA of the CDR3: TGTGCCAGCAGTCTAATCTCACGACAGGGGGCGAATGAGCAGTTCTTC.

The chain couples TRBV4-1 to TRBJ2-2; 7 bases match TRBD2. Germline CDR1 reads MGHRA; CDR2 reads YSYEKL. The junction had 6 bases not matched to a gene; V was cut back by 1 base and J by 4 bases. The CDR3 is made up of 16 amino acids. The CDR3, as DNA: TGCGCCAGCAGCCAAGTGGCGGGAGTTTCCACCGGGGAGCTGTTTTTT. Encoded protein: CASSQVAGVSTGELFF.

The V gene is TRBV19, the J gene TRBJ2-5; 8 positions agree with TRBD2. V trimming: 3 bases; J trimming: 4 bases; junction bases outside the gene matches: 4. The CDR3 spans 14 residues. The germline CDR1 and CDR2 sequences are LNHDA and SQIVND (reference sequence). The CDR3 sequence is CASSIGRGAETQYF. CDR3 sequence (DNA): TGTGCCAGTAGTATCGGGCGGGGGGCAGAGACCCAGTACTTC.

This chain connects TRBV7-9 to TRBJ2-7; possible D gene TRBD2, 5 bases. Trimming removed 1 base at V and 4 bases at J, with 11 bases between. This CDR3 comprises 14 residues. Germline V gene sequence: CDR1 SEHNR, CDR2 FQNEAQ (reference sequence). CDR3 residues: CASSLGRTGYEQYF. Written as DNA, the CDR3 is TGTGCCAGCAGCTTAGGCAGGACGGGATACGAGCAGTACTTC.

The V gene is TRBV5-1, the J gene TRBJ1-6; D is undetermined. This CDR3 is built from 11 residues. The V end was cut by 1 base, the J end by 16 bases, with 9 bases between. Germline CDR1 is SGHRS and CDR2 is YFSETQ. The CDR3 loop reads CASSLWEALHF. The DNA of the CDR3 is TGCGCCAGCAGCTTGTGGGAGGCACTCCACTTT. Supplemented by reference TRBV5-1 and TRBJ1-6, the full variable domain reads KAGVTQTPRYLIKTRGQQVTLSCSPISGHRSVSWYQQTPGQGLQFLFEYFSETQRNKGNFPGRFSGRQFSNSRSEMNVSTLELGDSALYLCASSLWEALHFGNGTRLTVT.

The chain is built from TRBV7-8 and TRBJ1-2; D might be TRBD1 (5 bases). The CDR3 spans 17 residues. V shed 5 bases and J shed 0 bases, with 19 bases lying between them. The germline V gene encodes CDR1 SGHVS and CDR2 FQNEAQ. The CDR3 DNA is TGTGCCAGCAGCCCACCTGGCAGGGAGGGTCCTAACTATGGCTACACCTTC. Translating gives CASSPPGREGPNYGYTF.

The CDR3 bases are TGTGCCAGCAGGAGCCCGGGGGGTAACTATGGCTACACCTTC. It codes for CASRSPGGNYGYTF. The rearrangement joins TRBV6-5 to TRBJ1-2, with TRBD1 as a possible D gene (5 bases). The germline gives CDR1 MNHEY, CDR2 SVGAGI. The germline V and J ends were trimmed by 6 bases and 1 base, with 12 bases remaining between them. The CDR3 runs to 14 residues.

V and J are TRBV30 and TRBJ1-1; 7 bases map to TRBD1. The V gene's germline CDR1 is GTSNPN and CDR2 SVGIG (reference sequence). The CDR3 spans 11 residues. V trimming: 4 bases; J trimming: 9 bases; junction bases outside the gene matches: 5. CDR3 sequence reads: CAWNRDSKAFF. DNA of the CDR3: TGTGCCTGGAACCGGGACAGTAAAGCTTTCTTT.

This rearrangement joins TRBV6-5 to TRBJ1-4; D perhaps matches TRBD1 (6 bases). V gave up 5 bases and J gave up 4 bases, with 14 bases separating them. The germline CDR1 and CDR2 sequences are MNHEY and SVGAGI. The CDR3 is 15 amino acids. CDR3 DNA: TGTGCCAGCAGTCAAGACAGGATATTTAATGAAAAACTGTTTTTT. Amino acids: CASSQDRIFNEKLFF.

J is TRBJ1-1 and V is TRBV14, with 10 bases that match TRBD1. In germline, CDR1 is SGHDN, CDR2 FVKESK. With V trimmed by 0 bases and J by 0 bases, 10 bases remained unmatched. This CDR3 region has 19 residues. The CDR3 DNA sequence: TGTGCCAGCAGCCAAGATTTTTGGGACAGGGGCCAAATGAACACTGAAGCTTTCTTT. This translates into CASSQDFWDRGQMNTEAFF.

This rearrangement joins TRBV27 to TRBJ1-6, with a possible D match to TRBD1 (6 bases). The germline V gene encodes CDR1 MNHEY and CDR2 SMNVEV (reference sequence). This CDR3 has 15 amino acids. V dropped 6 bases and J dropped 0 bases, with 9 bases sitting between them. The CDR3 spells CASRTGSSYNSPLHF. CDR3 bases: TGTGCCAGCAGGACAGGTAGCTCCTATAATTCACCCCTCCACTTT.

V usage is TRBV27 and J usage is TRBJ2-7; perhaps TRBD2 as D (6 bases). The V end was cut by 2 bases, the J end by 0 bases, with 11 bases between. Looked up from germline, CDR1 is MNHEY and CDR2 is SMNVEV (reference sequence). The CDR3 totals 15 residues. The CDR3, as DNA: TGTGCCAGCAGTTTACGGCGGGGTTTCTCCTACGAGCAGTACTTC. Its protein is CASSLRRGFSYEQYF.

The chain is built from TRBV5-1 and TRBJ2-1; 11 bases align to TRBD1. V was pared by 4 bases and J by 6 bases, with 9 bases of the junction left unmatched. This CDR3 contains 16 residues. Germline loops: CDR1 SGHRS, CDR2 YFSETQ. The CDR3 loop reads CASSIGQGANINEQFF. The CDR3 DNA sequence: TGCGCCAGCAGCATCGGACAGGGGGCCAATATCAATGAGCAGTTCTTC.